This T cell receptor (beta chain) derives from a study of vaccination and CD4 T cells after COVID-19. The Oncomine TCR Beta short-read assay was what sequenced the DNA obtained from cultured CD4+ T cells. TCRdb itself ran the PCR reads through MiXCR, one entry per CDR3 protein. The profile covers under 15,000 distinct CDR3 sequences, with roughly 80% appearing a single time and around a tenth taken by the ten largest. V lost 2 bases to trimming and J lost 4 bases; unmatched junction nucleotides: 9. CDR1 and CDR2 from the germline V gene are SGHRS and YFSETQ. The CDR3 has 18 amino acids. Concerning this clonotype itself: The target antigen is unknown.

As to treatment: roughly 10-day PBMC culture with coronavirus spike peptide pools or control peptides (ViraFEST assay). Positive PCR results dated from March to December 2020, before the US Alpha, Beta and Delta variants. Negative selection yielded CD4+ T cells from day-10 cultures. This receptor was taken from a human donor who had recovered from COVID-19. The sample consisted of CD4+ T cells from blood, cultured in vitro. The chain has TRBV5-1 and TRBJ2-2, with 12 bases aligning to TRBD2. The CDR3 sequence is CASSLPTSGSWSTGELFF. The DNA of the CDR3 is TGCGCCAGCAGCTTACCGACTAGCGGGAGTTGGAGCACCGGGGAGCTGTTTTTT.